The 23 T cell receptor beta chains below all came from one sample that was sequenced in a study of OX40 agonist ivuxolimab in advanced cancers. Repertoires were generated with immunoSEQ multiplex PCR, while TCRdb's copy carries only in-frame clones and drops some. The table has more than 30,000 clones, about 88% seen once; the top ten hold around 2.4%. Sequencing was performed on CD4+ or CD8+ T cells sorted from blood, taken in a trial of the OX40 agonist ivuxolimab. Source of these receptors: an adult with an advanced solid tumor such as melanoma, head and neck, liver or kidney cancer.

The chain combines TRBV29-1 with TRBJ2-6; 8 nucleotides agree with TRBD1. V lost 4 bases to trimming and J lost 4 bases; unmatched junction nucleotides: 6. The germline V gene encodes CDR1 SQVTM and CDR2 ANQGSEA. The CDR3 covers 15 residues. The chain's CDR3 is CSVAQGAAGANVLTF. In nucleotides, the CDR3 is TGCAGCGTTGCTCAGGGGGCGGCGGGGGCCAACGTCCTGACTTTC.

This chain connects TRBV28 to TRBJ2-2; no clear D gene. CDR1 is MDHEN and CDR2 is SYDVKM in the germline V gene. The V end was cut by 7 bases, the J end by 1 base, with 7 bases between. This CDR3 is 13 amino acids long. This CDR3 is CASNDGNTGELFF. The CDR3 bases are TGTGCCAGCAATGACGGGAACACCGGGGAGCTGTTTTTT.

J is TRBJ2-7 and V is TRBV5-6; D is possibly TRBD1 (7 bases). The V end was cut by 0 bases, the J end by 6 bases, with 19 bases between. Per the germline V gene, CDR1 is SGHDT and CDR2 is YYEEEE. The CDR3 contains 16 residues. The CDR3 nucleotides are TGTGCCAGCAGCTTGGGTCCAGGGGGACTTGGTCGCGAGCAGTACTTC. It specifies CASSLGPGGLGREQYF.

The V call is TRBV4-1, the J call TRBJ2-1, with 10 bases matching TRBD2. CDR1 and CDR2 from the germline V gene are MGHRA and YSYEKL. The length of the CDR3 is 16 residues. Trimming at V came to 4 bases and at J to 6 bases, leaving 9 bases not matched to a gene. The CDR3 sequence is CASSPQRGGVGNEQFF. The CDR3 DNA is TGCGCCAGCAGCCCGCAGCGGGGGGGTGTCGGCAATGAGCAGTTCTTC.

The chain couples TRBV7-6 to TRBJ1-5, with D unresolved. Germline-derived CDR1 and CDR2 are SGHVS and FNYEAQ. The germline V and J ends were trimmed by 3 bases and 6 bases, with 6 bases remaining between them. CDR3 size: 12 residues. The CDR3 DNA reads as TGTGCCAGCAGCTTTTCGGGTCAGCCCCAGCATTTT. Its translation is CASSFSGQPQHF. The variable domain in full, with the rest retrieved from reference TRBV7-6 and TRBJ1-5, is GAGVSQSPRYKVTKRGQDVALRCDPISGHVSLYWYRQALGQGPEFLTYFNYEAQQDKSGLPNDRFSAERPEGSISTLTIQRTEQRDSAMYRCASSFSGQPQHFGDGTRLSIL.

This chain connects TRBV10-1 to TRBJ2-7; D not resolved. Trimming removed 5 bases at V and 6 bases at J, with 20 bases between. Germline V CDR1 and CDR2: WNHNN, SYGVQD (reference sequence). This CDR3 comprises 15 residues. CDR3 nucleotide sequence: TGCGCCAGCAGTTTAGGGCCCGATGGAAGTTCCGAGCAGTACTTC. This translates into CASSLGPDGSSEQYF.

This chain links TRBV4-1 with TRBJ1-6, with TRBD1 as a possible D gene (5 bases). CDR3 length: 15 residues. The V and J ends lost 0 bases and 10 bases respectively, with 13 bases between them. Germline assignment: CDR1 MGHRA and CDR2 YSYEKL. This chain's CDR3 is CASSQERGVRSPLHF. The CDR3 region has the DNA TGCGCCAGCAGCCAAGAGAGAGGGGTACGATCACCCCTCCACTTT.

This clone was seen just once. V usage is TRBV2 and J usage is TRBJ1-6; D gene uncertain. This CDR3 region has 16 residues. CDR1 SNHLY and CDR2 FYNNEI come from the germline V gene. The V and J ends lost 6 bases and 7 bases respectively, with 19 bases between them. CDR3: CASRTGWLKANSPLHF. The CDR3 DNA is TGTGCCAGCAGGACGGGATGGCTAAAGGCAAATTCACCCCTCCACTTT.

This clone was seen once. The chain's CDR3 is CASNQQPNTEAFF. In DNA, the CDR3 is TGTGCCAGCAACCAACAACCGAACACTGAAGCTTTCTTT. The chain couples TRBV6-1 to TRBJ1-1; D not certain. CDR3 length: 13 residues. Germline loops: CDR1 MNHNS, CDR2 SASEGT. Between the trimmed V and J ends, which lost 7 bases and 1 base, there was a span of 10 bases.

The genes are TRBV7-2 and TRBJ1-3; a weak D match, TRBD1 (6 bases). Between the trimmed V and J ends, which lost 8 bases and 3 bases, there was a span of 11 bases. The CDR3 has 13 amino acids. Germline loops: CDR1 SGHTA, CDR2 FQGNSA. For the CDR3, the DNA is TGTGCCAGCGTTACAGGGCTTGGAAACACCATATATTTT. It codes for CASVTGLGNTIYF.

This clone has just a few counts. The chain has TRBV9 and TRBJ1-1, with TRBD1 as a possible D gene (5 bases). The ends were cut back, 4 bases at V and 5 bases at J, with 21 bases in the middle. CDR3 length equals 16 residues. Germline V gene data show CDR1 as SGDLS and CDR2 as YYNGEE. The CDR3 DNA follows: TGTGCCAGCAGCTCTCTCTCCCCAGGGATGCGGACTGAAGCTTTCTTT. The encoded protein is CASSSLSPGMRTEAFF.

V gene TRBV12-5 combines with J gene TRBJ2-1; D might be TRBD2 (6 bases). Germline lookup yields CDR1 LGHNT and CDR2 FRNRAP. Deletions cut 4 bases from V and 5 bases from J, with 15 bases between. The CDR3 runs 15 residues. The chain's CDR3 is CASGWTGTAHNEQFF. CDR3 bases: TGTGCTAGTGGTTGGACCGGGACTGCCCACAATGAGCAGTTCTTC.

The J gene is TRBJ1-1, the V gene TRBV7-9; TRBD1 might be the D (6 bases). The CDR3 runs to 15 residues. V was trimmed by 4 bases and J by 5 bases, leaving 17 bases between them. The germline V gene encodes CDR1 SEHNR and CDR2 FQNEAQ (reference sequence). The CDR3 region is CASSSIQGGGTEAFF. The DNA of the CDR3 is TGTGCCAGCAGCTCGATACAGGGAGGTGGGACTGAAGCTTTCTTT.

The V call is TRBV6-6, the J call TRBJ2-7; no reliable D call. V lost 2 bases and J 3 bases, leaving 8 bases between the germline ends. Germline CDR1 is MNHNY and CDR2 is SVGAGI (reference sequence). The CDR3 contains 13 residues. Here the CDR3 reads CASSYKDRYEQYF. The DNA for the CDR3 is TGTGCCAGCAGTTACAAGGACCGCTACGAGCAGTACTTC.

CDR3 loop: CASSFVGLAGSYEQYF. The CDR3 DNA is TGTGCCAGCAGTTTTGTCGGACTAGCCGGTAGCTACGAGCAGTACTTC. The rearrangement uses TRBV27 and TRBJ2-7; 8 bases are shared with TRBD2. CDR3 size: 16 residues. V lost 3 bases, J lost 3 bases, and 10 bases stayed unmatched. Germline V gives CDR1 MNHEY, CDR2 SMNVEV (reference sequence).

This CDR3 reads CASRQRGADTIYF. DNA for the CDR3: TGTGCCAGCAGGCAAAGGGGGGCGGACACCATATATTTT. V is TRBV6-5 and J is TRBJ1-3; maybe TRBD1 (6 bases). V lost 6 bases to trimming and J lost 8 bases, with 14 bases between them. The germline CDR1 and CDR2 sequences are MNHEY and SVGAGI. This CDR3 comprises 13 residues.

The CDR3 region is CSVLPGGRPNTEAFF. In nucleotides, the CDR3 is TGCAGCGTACTACCGGGGGGGCGACCGAACACTGAAGCTTTCTTT. The chain combines TRBV29-1 with TRBJ1-1; D is possibly TRBD1 (6 bases). Germline-derived CDR1 and CDR2 are SQVTM and ANQGSEA. The CDR3 totals 15 residues. Between the trimmed V and J ends, which lost 6 bases and 1 base, there was a span of 18 bases.

The chain links TRBV7-9 to TRBJ2-2; unclear D gene. CDR1 and CDR2 (germline): SEHNR, FQNEAQ (reference sequence). The CDR3 is 15 amino acids. Between the trimmed V and J ends, which lost 3 bases and 2 bases, there was a span of 10 bases. The CDR3, as DNA: TGTGCCAGCAGCTTTGGGATCGACAACACCGGGGAGCTGTTTTTT. Translating it yields CASSFGIDNTGELFF.

This clone has a handful of counts. The chain couples TRBV28 to TRBJ1-2; no clear D gene. CDR1 and CDR2 from the germline V gene are MDHEN and SYDVKM. This CDR3 comprises 13 residues. The germline V and J ends were trimmed by 7 bases and 1 base, with 10 bases remaining between them. This chain's CDR3 is CASTSGGNYGYTF. For the CDR3, the DNA is TGTGCCAGCACCTCGGGAGGTAACTATGGCTACACCTTC.

This clone turned up a few times. The chain recombines TRBV30 with TRBJ1-2; a possible D gene is TRBD1 (6 bases). The CDR3 runs 14 residues. Deletions cut 3 bases from V and 7 bases from J, with 18 bases between. Per the germline V gene, CDR1 is GTSNPN and CDR2 is SVGIG (reference sequence). The CDR3 nucleotides are TGTGCCTGGAGAGCACCCGGGACACATTCTGGCTACACCTTC. It encodes CAWRAPGTHSGYTF. Variable domain in full (rest from reference TRBV30 and TRBJ1-2): SQTIHQWPATLVQPVGSPLSLECTVEGTSNPNLYWYRQAAGRGLQLLFYSVGIGQISSEVPQNLSASRPQDRQFILSSKKLLLSDSGFYLCAWRAPGTHSGYTFGSGTRLTVV.

V gene TRBV6-5 combines with J gene TRBJ2-1; TRBD2 agrees at 8 bases. The CDR3 contains 14 residues. V lost 6 bases to trimming and J lost 6 bases; unmatched junction nucleotides: 7. Germline CDR1 reads MNHEY; CDR2 reads SVGAGI. For the CDR3, the DNA is TGTGCCAGCAGCCCAACGGGGGGGAGCAATGAGCAGTTCTTC. Its protein product is CASSPTGGSNEQFF.

This chain connects TRBV13 to TRBJ2-4; 7 bases are a match to TRBD2. The germline gives CDR1 PRHDT, CDR2 FYEKMQ (reference sequence). This CDR3 has 17 residues. J was trimmed by 0 bases and V by 3 bases; bases with no gene match: 8. CDR3 in amino acids: CASSFSGWGGAKNIQYF. CDR3 nucleotides: TGTGCCAGCAGCTTCTCGGGGTGGGGGGGAGCCAAAAACATTCAGTACTTC.

V and J are TRBV30 and TRBJ2-5, with 9 bases aligning to TRBD2. CDR1 and CDR2 (germline): GTSNPN, SVGIG (reference sequence). There are 17 residues in the CDR3. The V and J ends lost 0 bases and 6 bases, in that order; junction bases with no gene match: 14. CDR3 coding DNA: TGTGCCTGGAGTGTACAGGGTTCCAGCGGGGGGAGGAAGACCCAGTACTTC. Translated, it gives CAWSVQGSSGGRKTQYF.